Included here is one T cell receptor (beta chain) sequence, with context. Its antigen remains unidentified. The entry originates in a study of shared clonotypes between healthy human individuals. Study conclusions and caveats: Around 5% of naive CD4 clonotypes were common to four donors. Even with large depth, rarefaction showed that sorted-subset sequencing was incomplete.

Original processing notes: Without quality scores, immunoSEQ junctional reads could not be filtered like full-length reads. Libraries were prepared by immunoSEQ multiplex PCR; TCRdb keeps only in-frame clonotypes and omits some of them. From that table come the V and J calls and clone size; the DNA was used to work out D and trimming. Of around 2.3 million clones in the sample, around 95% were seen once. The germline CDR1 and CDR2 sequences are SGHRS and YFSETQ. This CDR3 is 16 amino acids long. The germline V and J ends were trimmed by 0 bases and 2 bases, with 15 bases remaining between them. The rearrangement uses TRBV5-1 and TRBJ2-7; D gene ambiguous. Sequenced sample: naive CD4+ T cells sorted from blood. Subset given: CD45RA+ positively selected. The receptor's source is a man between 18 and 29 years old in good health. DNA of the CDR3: TGCGCCAGCAGCTTGGAATCACCGGGCTCAGCCTACGAGCAGTACTTC. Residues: CASSLESPGSAYEQYF.